Listed here are 2 T cell receptor beta chains from one sample, sequenced in a study of early T cells in non-severe SARS-CoV-2 infection. TCRdb re-derived calls from the 5' RACE reads in MiXCR, one entry per CDR3 protein. The sample comprises some 29,000 distinct CDR3 sequences, around 5.1% of which are singletons, and 10% to 11% rests with the top ten. The specimen was whole blood. The receptors were sampled from an adult who was a healthcare worker with PCR-confirmed SARS-CoV-2 infection or an uninfected control (not recorded which).

The genes are TRBV6-6 and TRBJ2-1, with TRBD2 matching 11 bases. V shed 5 bases and J 12 bases; nucleotides not matched to a gene: 3. This CDR3 contains 12 residues. The germline V gene encodes CDR1 MNHNY and CDR2 SVGAGI (reference sequence). The CDR3 DNA reads TGTGCCAGCAGTATAGCGGGGGGGCCGCAGTTCTTC. This codes for CASSIAGGPQFF.

This clonotype was observed many times. The chain has TRBV7-9 and TRBJ2-5; D is tentatively TRBD1 or TRBD2 (5 bases each). This CDR3 has 15 amino acids. The germline V and J ends were trimmed by 5 bases and 5 bases, with 18 bases remaining between them. CDR1 and CDR2 (germline): SEHNR, FQNEAQ (reference sequence). CDR3 in amino acids: CASSDTGTARETQYF. The CDR3 region has the DNA TGTGCCAGCAGCGACACCGGGACCGCGAGGGAGACCCAGTACTTC.